This TCR beta chain was sequenced during a study of CD8 T cells in ankylosing spondylitis. MiXCR was run by TCRdb on the 5' RACE reads, yielding one entry per CDR3 protein. The sample lists 750,000 to 850,000 distinct CDR3 sequences; 12% were seen once. Broader study findings: A motif in TCR beta, a set of roughly eight highly homologous variants, appeared characteristic of ankylosing spondylitis blood. It was reported that disease-linked clones were significantly enriched in matched ankylosing spondylitis synovial fluid.

In the case of this clonotype: No antigen is known for it.

The J segment lost 1 base and the V segment lost 0 bases, leaving 9 bases of the junction unmatched. Germline V gene data show CDR1 as LGHNA and CDR2 as YNFKEQ. The CDR3 has 18 residues. The chain is built from TRBV4-2 and TRBJ2-5; 9 bases map to TRBD2. This clonotype originated in a male donor with ankylosing spondylitis. Sequenced input: blood, either unsorted or a sorted T cell fraction (not recorded which). Here the CDR3 DNA reads TGTGCCAGCAGCCAAGATCATCTAGGACTAGCGAGCCAAGAGACCCAGTACTTC. This encodes CASSQDHLGLASQETQYF.